This T cell receptor beta chain was sequenced in a study of breast tumors, draining lymph nodes, adjacent tissues. Study findings and constraints: Findings are consistent with lymph node origin and intratumoral expansion of most tumor T cells. Tumors had less TCR diversity than lymph nodes, more than nontumor tissue. Tumor and nontumor repertoires were significantly more similar in luminal-like than in basal-like breast cancer.

Ten or more counts support this clonotype. The antigen is not known. Breast cancer patients provided tissue from their axillary draining lymph nodes. Germline V gene lookup returns CDR1 MNHNY and CDR2 SVGAGI (reference sequence). This CDR3 contains 15 residues. V was pared by 5 bases and J by 1 base, with 8 bases of the junction left unmatched. TCRdb re-derived calls from the multiplex PCR reads in MiXCR, one entry per CDR3 protein. Of some 150,000 distinct CDR3 sequences in the sample, 33% are singletons; the top ten hold approximately 3.9%. The sample consisted of axillary lymph node tissue. This receptor was taken from a female donor with breast cancer. Some clones in this sample may be carry-over from other donors' samples. The rearrangement joins TRBV6-6 to TRBJ2-7; 7 bases align to TRBD1. The CDR3 DNA is TGTGCCAGCAGTCGGACAGGACCTAGTTCCTACGAGCAGTACTTC. It translates to CASSRTGPSSYEQYF.